The clone carrying this T cell receptor beta chain was recorded many times. The antigen is not known. These data belong to a study of breast tumors, draining lymph nodes, adjacent tissues. TCRdb itself ran the multiplex PCR reads through MiXCR, one entry per CDR3 protein. The repertoire consists of about 140,000 distinct CDR3 sequences, with approximately 20% occurring once and the leading ten covering roughly 2.7%. Samples came from axillary lymph nodes draining the breast cancer. Study-level findings and limits: The lymph node origin of tumor T cells was framed as consistent with a hypothesis, not demonstrated. Luminal-like breast cancer showed significantly greater tumor-nontumor repertoire similarity than basal-like breast cancer did. Tumor TCR diversity was below lymph nodes but above nontumor tissue.

Material: axillary lymph node tissue. The source of this sequence is a female donor with breast cancer. Some clones in this sample may be carry-over from other donors' samples.

DNA for the CDR3: TGTGCCAGCAGTACCCGAAGTGGACAGGGAACTAGGCAAGAGACCCAGTACTTC. Protein: CASSTRSGQGTRQETQYF. The chain combines TRBV11-3 with TRBJ2-5; TRBD1 matches 8 bases. The CDR3 is 18 residues long. Germline assignment: CDR1 SGHNT and CDR2 YENEEA. Losses at the gene ends were 6 bases for V and 2 bases for J; bases not matched to a gene: 17.